The 15 T cell receptor beta chains presented below share a single source sample, sequenced in a study of blood T cell repertoires in COVID-19. Produced via immunoSEQ multiplex PCR; TCRdb's table is partial and in-frame only. The sample consists of some 41,000 clones, approximately 87% of them appearing once. The sequencing sample was made of peripheral blood. Receptor source: a human donor in a cohort sampled during active COVID-19.

This sequence joins TRBV12-5 and TRBJ2-2; 8 bases are a match to TRBD1. The CDR3 runs to 14 residues. Germline values: CDR1 LGHNT, CDR2 FRNRAP. V was clipped by 7 bases and J by 7 bases; unmatched bases: 8. The CDR3 loop reads CASAPQGAIGELFF. The CDR3 bases are TGTGCTAGTGCTCCGCAGGGGGCCATCGGGGAGCTGTTTTTT.

The chain recombines TRBV11-3 with TRBJ1-1; 7 positions match TRBD1. Germline values: CDR1 SGHNT, CDR2 YENEEA. This CDR3 region has 17 residues. Trimming took 7 bases from V and 5 from J; bases not matched to a gene: 19. CDR3 protein: CASTLSLRGGEGTEAFF. CDR3 DNA: TGTGCCAGCACCCTTTCTTTAAGAGGGGGCGAGGGGACTGAAGCTTTCTTT. Based on the CDR3 plus reference TRBV11-3 and TRBJ1-1, the full variable domain is EAGVVQSPRYKIIEKKQPVAFWCNPISGHNTLYWYLQNLGQGPELLIRYENEEAVDDSQLPKDRFSAERLKGVDSTLKIQPAELGDSAVYLCASTLSLRGGEGTEAFFGQGTRLTVV.

The chain couples TRBV5-1 to TRBJ2-2; TRBD1 aligns across 12 bases. The CDR3 has 16 residues. Germline trimming cut 5 bases from V and 3 bases from J; bases unmatched to any gene: 5. The germline V gene encodes CDR1 SGHRS and CDR2 YFSETQ. The DNA for the CDR3 is TGCGCCAGCAGGAAGGGACAGGGGGCTTACACCGGGGAGCTGTTTTTT. Protein product: CASRKGQGAYTGELFF.

The chain couples TRBV2 to TRBJ1-1, with TRBD1 matching over 9 bases. Per the germline V gene, CDR1 is SNHLY and CDR2 is FYNNEI. J gave up 3 bases and V 7 bases, and 9 bases lay outside the gene matches. This CDR3 spans 15 amino acids. CDR3 DNA: TGTGCCAGCAAATCCCGGGGACAGGGCTACACTGAAGCTTTCTTT. This gives the protein CASKSRGQGYTEAFF. The variable domain in full, with the rest retrieved from reference TRBV2 and TRBJ1-1, is EPEVTQTPSHQVTQMGQEVILRCVPISNHLYFYWYRQILGQKVEFLVSFYNNEISEKSEIFDDQFSVERPDGSNFTLKIRSTKLEDSAMYFCASKSRGQGYTEAFFGQGTRLTVV.

The chain couples TRBV27 to TRBJ2-1; TRBD2 agrees at 13 bases. CDR3 length equals 19 residues. Germline CDR1 reads MNHEY; CDR2 reads SMNVEV (reference sequence). With V trimmed by 5 bases and J by 0 bases, 10 bases remained unmatched. This chain's CDR3 is CASSPGLAGVMSSYNEQFF. The CDR3 DNA is TGTGCCAGCAGTCCCGGACTAGCGGGGGTGATGAGCTCCTACAATGAGCAGTTCTTC.

This chain uses TRBV19 with TRBJ2-7; 11 bases align to TRBD1. With V trimmed by 4 bases and J by 0 bases, 5 bases remained unmatched. CDR3 length: 16 residues. The V gene's germline CDR1 is LNHDA and CDR2 SQIVND (reference sequence). Here the CDR3 DNA reads TGTGCCAGTAGTACCTCCGGGACAGGGGGCTCCTACGAGCAGTACTTC. Translated, it gives CASSTSGTGGSYEQYF.

V gene TRBV5-6 combines with J gene TRBJ2-7, with TRBD2 as a possible D gene (5 bases). This CDR3 contains 13 residues. Trimming pared 1 base from V and 5 bases from J, leaving 10 bases between. CDR1 is SGHDT and CDR2 is YYEEEE in the germline V gene. The DNA for the CDR3 is TGTGCCAGCAGCTTGTTTTGGCGGGACGAGCAGTACTTC. Residues: CASSLFWRDEQYF.

This clone was picked up a small number of times. This chain uses TRBV5-6 with TRBJ2-7; the D gene is possibly TRBD1 (6 bases). V was pared by 1 base and J by 2 bases, with 13 bases between. The CDR3 has 15 amino acids. Looked up from germline, CDR1 is SGHDT and CDR2 is YYEEEE. CDR3 bases: TGTGCCAGCAGCTTGATTCAGGGGACCCCCTACGAGCAGTACTTC. This translates into CASSLIQGTPYEQYF.

The chain has TRBV6-4 and TRBJ2-3; D possibly corresponds to TRBD2 (5 bases). Germline CDR1 MRHNA, CDR2 SNTAGT. With 6 bases removed from V and 2 bases from J, the gap between germline ends came to 9 bases. CDR3 length: 13 residues. The CDR3 DNA sequence: TGTGCCAGCAGCCGGCGGGCCACAGATACGCAGTATTTT. Amino acids: CASSRRATDTQYF.

The V call is TRBV30, the J call TRBJ2-1; D ambiguous. V lost 5 bases, J lost 4 bases, and 6 bases lay in between. The germline CDR1 and CDR2 sequences are GTSNPN and SVGIG (reference sequence). The CDR3 extends over 11 amino acids. The CDR3 here is CAWDSYNEQFF. The CDR3 DNA follows: TGTGCCTGGGACTCGTACAATGAGCAGTTCTTC.

The V and J genes are TRBV25-1 and TRBJ2-5; tentatively, D is TRBD2 (6 bases). Germline-derived CDR1 and CDR2 are MGHDK and SYGVNS. The length of the CDR3 is 14 residues. V gave up 11 bases and J gave up 1 base, with 17 bases separating them. The DNA for the CDR3 is TGTGCCGTCGGGCAGGGTAGCGGCCAAGAGACCCAGTACTTC. Translating it yields CAVGQGSGQETQYF.

This clone was seen a handful of times. The CDR3 bases are TGTGCCAGCAGCCCGTGGGGCGGTAATGAAAAACTGTTTTTT. This encodes CASSPWGGNEKLFF. The V and J genes are TRBV6-2 or TRBV6-3 and TRBJ1-4; weak D call: TRBD1 (5 bases). V lost 6 bases to trimming and J lost 4 bases, with 12 bases between them. Germline CDR1 reads MNHEY; CDR2 reads SVGEGT. The CDR3 is 14 residues long.

V gene TRBV4-1 combines with J gene TRBJ2-1, with TRBD1 matching 10 bases. The junction had 11 bases not matched to a gene; V was cut back by 3 bases and J by 3 bases. The CDR3 sequence is 18 residues long. From germline, CDR1 is MGHRA and CDR2 YSYEKL. Written as DNA, the CDR3 is TGCGCCAGCAGCCAGGGACAGGGGCCCGTCCCAAGCTACAATGAGCAGTTCTTC. Translating gives CASSQGQGPVPSYNEQFF.

The rearrangement links TRBV7-9 to TRBJ1-4, with unresolved D. The V gene lost 6 bases and the J gene lost 8 bases, with 10 bases spanning the gap. The germline V gene has CDR1 SEHNR and CDR2 FQNEAQ (reference sequence). The CDR3 sequence is 12 residues long. For the CDR3, the DNA is TGTGCCAGCAGGGCATCGGGAGAAAAACTGTTTTTT. As protein: CASRASGEKLFF.

CDR3 DNA sequence: TGTGCCAGCAGCGTGAGGTACTCAAGCTCCTACGAGCAGTACTTC. Its protein product is CASSVRYSSSYEQYF. This chain links TRBV11-2 with TRBJ2-7; D uncertain. Germline CDR1 and CDR2: SGHAT and FQNNGV. Trimming cost V 5 bases and J 0 bases, with 14 bases left between them. The CDR3 covers 15 residues.